Listed below are T cell receptor beta chains from one sample, sequenced in a study of CD8+CD57+ T cells in acquired aplastic anemia. TCRdb fed the reads into MiXCR, producing one record per CDR3 protein. The sample carries around 400,000 distinct CDR3 sequences, under 80% recorded once. Sequenced material: sorted CD4+, CD8+, or CD8+CD57+ T cells (not recorded which) from PBMCs. These receptors came from a human donor in good health, serving as a control. Each CDR3 is given with its conserved first and last residue. A D gene is named only where the DNA matches it firmly. Expanded clones are given a class, and other clones once, few, many or no size at all.

D gene: .; clone size: .; V gene: TRBV7-2; J gene: TRBJ1-3; CDR3 DNA: TGTGCCAGCAGCTTGCAGGCGGGGTCCTACGAGAACAACATATATTTT; CDR3 protein: CASSLQAGSYENNIYF
D gene: TRBD2; clone size: once; V gene: TRBV7-3; J gene: TRBJ2-1; CDR3 DNA: TGTGCCAGCAGCGAAACTAGCGGGGGGGCGGATGAGCAGTTCTTC; CDR3 protein: CASSETSGGADEQFF
D gene: TRBD1; clone size: .; V gene: TRBV6-2/TRBV6-3; J gene: TRBJ2-7; CDR3 DNA: TGTGCCAGCAGTGGGACAGTCTACGAGCAGTACTTC; CDR3 protein: CASSGTVYEQYF
D gene: .; clone size: .; V gene: TRBV7-6; J gene: TRBJ1-6; CDR3 DNA: TGTGCCAGCAGCGACAGACAGCGGGGGGCGACCGTGCACTTT; CDR3 protein: CASSDRQRGATVHF
D gene: .; clone size: .; V gene: TRBV7-2; J gene: TRBJ1-1; CDR3 DNA: TGTGCCAGCACCTTCCCCCGGGGGGACACTGAAGCTTTCTTT; CDR3 protein: CASTFPRGDTEAFF
D gene: .; clone size: .; V gene: TRBV2; J gene: TRBJ2-3; CDR3 DNA: TGTGCCAGCAGTGCGGGAAGTGGCTGCACAGATACCCAGTATTTT; CDR3 protein: CASSAGSGCTDTQYF
D gene: .; clone size: many; V gene: TRBV20-1; J gene: TRBJ2-2; CDR3 DNA: TGCAGTGCTAGAGGTCCGGGACAGAACACCGGGGAGCTGTTTTTT; CDR3 protein: CSARGPGQNTGELFF
D gene: TRBD1; clone size: .; V gene: TRBV20-1; J gene: TRBJ1-1; CDR3 DNA: TGCAGTGCTAGTGGGGACAGGGTTCTTCTCGACACTGAAGCTTTCTTT; CDR3 protein: CSASGDRVLLDTEAFF
D gene: .; clone size: .; V gene: TRBV10-3; J gene: TRBJ2-3; CDR3 DNA: TGTGCCATCAGCCAGTCGAGCGGATTCACAGATGCGCAGTATTTT; CDR3 protein: CAISQSSGFTDAQYF
D gene: .; clone size: .; V gene: TRBV7-3; J gene: TRBJ2-2; CDR3 DNA: TGTGCCAGCAGCTTGAACGACTACAATGAGCAGTTCTTCTTTTTT; CDR3 protein: CASSLNDYNEQFFFF
D gene: TRBD2; clone size: .; V gene: TRBV10-3; J gene: TRBJ2-3; CDR3 DNA: TGTGCCATATCCACTCCTAGCGGGGGGGCCGACAATGAGCAGTATTTT; CDR3 protein: CAISTPSGGADNEQYF
D gene: .; clone size: .; V gene: TRBV9; J gene: TRBJ1-1; CDR3 DNA: TGTGCCAGCAGCGTAGGCTGGCCTAGCGGGGGAACTAACACTGAAGCTTTCTTT; CDR3 protein: CASSVGWPSGGTNTEAFF
D gene: TRBD1; clone size: .; V gene: TRBV7-2; J gene: TRBJ2-7; CDR3 DNA: TGTGCCAGCAGCGGGTGTCGGACAGGGACCGGGGAGCTGTTC; CDR3 protein: CASSGCRTGTGELF
D gene: .; clone size: few; V gene: TRBV5-4; J gene: TRBJ2-5; CDR3 DNA: TGTGCCAGCAGCTTCGAAGGTCCAGAGGGCCAGACCCAGTACTTC; CDR3 protein: CASSFEGPEGQTQYF
D gene: .; clone size: .; V gene: TRBV19; J gene: TRBJ1-5; CDR3 DNA: TGTGCCAGTAGATTCGTGGAGAGGGCAGATCCCCAGCATTTT; CDR3 protein: CASRFVERADPQHF
D gene: .; clone size: .; V gene: TRBV2; J gene: TRBJ2-5; CDR3 DNA: TGTGCCAGCAGTTACGACGGCAATAAGCCCCAGCACTTTTACTTC; CDR3 protein: CASSYDGNKPQHFYF
D gene: TRBD1; clone size: many; V gene: TRBV6-1; J gene: TRBJ1-5; CDR3 DNA: TGTGCCAGCAGTGCCACAGGGGAAGGACGCCAGCCCCAGCATTTT; CDR3 protein: CASSATGEGRQPQHF
D gene: .; clone size: .; V gene: TRBV5-1; J gene: TRBJ2-7; CDR3 DNA: TGCGCCAGCAGCTGGATAGAGGGTGGCGAGCAGTACTTC; CDR3 protein: CASSWIEGGEQYF
D gene: .; clone size: .; V gene: TRBV5-1; J gene: TRBJ2-3; CDR3 DNA: TGCGCCAGCAGCAAGACAGGTTCCATAGATACGCAGTATTTT; CDR3 protein: CASSKTGSIDTQYF
D gene: .; clone size: .; V gene: TRBV5-4; J gene: TRBJ1-2; CDR3 DNA: TGTGCCAGCACTATCGTGGGCGGAAACACGGTCGGCTACACCTTC; CDR3 protein: CASTIVGGNTVGYTF
D gene: TRBD2; clone size: many; V gene: TRBV7-2; J gene: TRBJ2-2; CDR3 DNA: TGTGCCAGCAGCTTGGGGACTAGCCCCACCGGGGAGCTGTTTTTT; CDR3 protein: CASSLGTSPTGELFF
D gene: TRBD2; clone size: many; V gene: TRBV20-1; J gene: TRBJ2-7; CDR3 DNA: TGCAGTGCTAGGGTAGCGGGGGGTTCCTACGAGCAGTACTTC; CDR3 protein: CSARVAGGSYEQYF
D gene: .; clone size: .; V gene: TRBV9; J gene: TRBJ2-7; CDR3 DNA: TGTGCCAGCAGCGGACGGATCGAGAACACCGGGGAGCACTTC; CDR3 protein: CASSGRIENTGEHF
D gene: .; clone size: .; V gene: TRBV20-1; J gene: TRBJ1-5; CDR3 DNA: TGCAGTGCTAGATTCCCGTCCTATGTCTACCAGCATTTT; CDR3 protein: CSARFPSYVYQHF
D gene: .; clone size: .; V gene: TRBV15; J gene: TRBJ2-4; CDR3 DNA: TGTGCCACCAGCGCAGATGGGGGCGGGGGTAACATTCGCTACTTC; CDR3 protein: CATSADGGGGNIRYF
D gene: TRBD2; clone size: .; V gene: TRBV5-1; J gene: TRBJ2-7; CDR3 DNA: TGCGCCAGCAGCTCTACCGGGACTAGAACGATAGTTCAGTACTTC; CDR3 protein: CASSSTGTRTIVQYF
D gene: TRBD1; clone size: once; V gene: TRBV9; J gene: TRBJ1-1; CDR3 DNA: TGTGCCAGCAGCCTCAGGACAGGGCTTAACACTGAAGCTTTCTTT; CDR3 protein: CASSLRTGLNTEAFF
D gene: .; clone size: many; V gene: TRBV6-5; J gene: TRBJ1-1; CDR3 DNA: TGTGCCAGCGCCGGGGAAGACGGCGGAGCTTTCTTT; CDR3 protein: CASAGEDGGAFF
D gene: TRBD1; clone size: few; V gene: TRBV10-2; J gene: TRBJ1-6; CDR3 DNA: TGCGCCAGCACCGCGATTGGGACAGGGTACTCACCCCTCCACTTT; CDR3 protein: CASTAIGTGYSPLHF
D gene: TRBD1; clone size: .; V gene: TRBV7-8; J gene: TRBJ1-1; CDR3 DNA: TGTGCCAGCAGCTTAGCGCCCAGACAGGGGAACACTGAAGCTTTCTTT; CDR3 protein: CASSLAPRQGNTEAFF
D gene: .; clone size: many; V gene: TRBV29-1; J gene: TRBJ2-5; CDR3 DNA: TGCAGCGTTCGGTGGGGACAAGAGACCCAGTACTTC; CDR3 protein: CSVRWGQETQYF
D gene: .; clone size: once; V gene: TRBV5-4; J gene: TRBJ2-5; CDR3 DNA: TGTGCCAGCCGATCTACACTAGGAGCAGAGACCCAGTACTTC; CDR3 protein: CASRSTLGAETQYF
D gene: TRBD2; clone size: .; V gene: TRBV9; J gene: TRBJ2-1; CDR3 DNA: TGTGCCAGCAGCCACGAAGCTGGGGGGGGTGGGAATGAGCAGTTCTTC; CDR3 protein: CASSHEAGGGGNEQFF
D gene: .; clone size: .; V gene: TRBV12-3/TRBV12-4; J gene: TRBJ1-1; CDR3 DNA: TGTGCCAGCAGTTTTGCAGGGTCCTTGAACACTGAAGCTTTCTTT; CDR3 protein: CASSFAGSLNTEAFF
D gene: .; clone size: .; V gene: TRBV19; J gene: TRBJ1-2; CDR3 DNA: TGTGCCATCAGTGGGCCCGAGAGGAGCTGTGGCTACACCTTC; CDR3 protein: CAISGPERSCGYTF
D gene: .; clone size: .; V gene: TRBV10-1; J gene: TRBJ2-6; CDR3 DNA: TGCGCCAGCTCCCCTGGTGCTGGGGCCAACGTCCTGACTTTC; CDR3 protein: CASSPGAGANVLTF
D gene: TRBD2; clone size: once; V gene: TRBV7-8; J gene: TRBJ2-7; CDR3 DNA: TGTGCCAGCAGCCCAAGGACTGGGGGGGGAAACTTC; CDR3 protein: CASSPRTGGGNF
D gene: TRBD1; clone size: many; V gene: TRBV7-2; J gene: TRBJ1-2; CDR3 DNA: TGTGCCAGCAGCCCCGCCGGGACAGGGATCAGCTACACCTTC; CDR3 protein: CASSPAGTGISYTF
D gene: .; clone size: .; V gene: TRBV20-1; J gene: TRBJ1-6; CDR3 DNA: TGCAGTGCGAGGCGAGATGGGTTCGCCTATAATTCACCCCTCCACTTT; CDR3 protein: CSARRDGFAYNSPLHF
D gene: .; clone size: .; V gene: TRBV11-2; J gene: TRBJ1-6; CDR3 DNA: TGTGCCAGCTGCGTAGCGTCCGGGGCGAGTAGTAATTCACCCCTCCACTTT; CDR3 protein: CASCVASGASSNSPLHF
D gene: .; clone size: .; V gene: TRBV12-3/TRBV12-4; J gene: TRBJ1-1; CDR3 DNA: .; CDR3 protein: CDIGPKEPDSFLSLCQSSEAFF
D gene: .; clone size: many; V gene: TRBV5-1; J gene: TRBJ1-1; CDR3 DNA: TGCGCCAGCAGCCCGGGTACGAACACTGAAGCTTTCTTT; CDR3 protein: CASSPGTNTEAFF
D gene: .; clone size: .; V gene: TRBV9; J gene: TRBJ2-2; CDR3 DNA: TGTGCCAGCAGCGCAGGTCAAGGGAACACTGAAGCTTTT; CDR3 protein: CASSAGQGNTEAF
D gene: .; clone size: .; V gene: TRBV7-2; J gene: TRBJ2-7; CDR3 DNA: TGCGCCAGCAGCTTTCGTGCCGCGACACCCGATTACGAGCAGTACTTC; CDR3 protein: CASSFRAATPDYEQYF
D gene: .; clone size: .; V gene: TRBV19; J gene: TRBJ1-2; CDR3 DNA: TGTGCCGTCGGTCCCATGGGGAACTATGGCTACACCTTC; CDR3 protein: CAVGPMGNYGYTF
D gene: TRBD2; clone size: .; V gene: TRBV10-3; J gene: TRBJ2-3; CDR3 DNA: TGTGCCATCAGGGAACTAGCGGTAGCAGATACGCAGTATTTT; CDR3 protein: CAIRELAVADTQYF
D gene: .; clone size: once; V gene: TRBV3-1; J gene: TRBJ2-5; CDR3 DNA: TGTGCCAGCAGCCTCGACCGACCTCCCCAGGGTGAGGACCAGTACTTC; CDR3 protein: CASSLDRPPQGEDQYF
D gene: .; clone size: once; V gene: TRBV5-1; J gene: TRBJ2-7; CDR3 DNA: TGCGCCAGCACTCAAAACGCTGGGACCGGCTACGAGCAGTACTTC; CDR3 protein: CASTQNAGTGYEQYF
D gene: TRBD1; clone size: .; V gene: TRBV12-3/TRBV12-4; J gene: TRBJ2-7; CDR3 DNA: TGTGCCAGCAGTCCCCGGGACAGCCCCTACGAGCAGTACTTC; CDR3 protein: CASSPRDSPYEQYF
D gene: .; clone size: .; V gene: TRBV5-1; J gene: TRBJ2-5; CDR3 DNA: TGCGCCAGCAGCTTGGCCATTGGGGGCAGGGGAAGAGAGACCCAGTACTTC; CDR3 protein: CASSLAIGGRGRETQYF
D gene: .; clone size: .; V gene: TRBV29-1; J gene: TRBJ2-2; CDR3 DNA: TGCAGCCGGCAGGGTGGTATCACCGGGGAGCTGTTTTTT; CDR3 protein: CSRQGGITGELFF
D gene: .; clone size: many; V gene: TRBV5-1; J gene: TRBJ1-4; CDR3 DNA: TGCGCCAGCAGCTTGGGAAGGCAGTATAATGAAAAACTGTTTTTT; CDR3 protein: CASSLGRQYNEKLFF
D gene: .; clone size: many; V gene: TRBV7-3; J gene: TRBJ2-3; CDR3 DNA: TGTGCCAGCAGCTCATCCGGGACTAGCACAGATACGCAGTATTTT; CDR3 protein: CASSSSGTSTDTQYF